Listed below are T cell receptor beta chains from one sample, sequenced in a study of cytomegalovirus exposure and HLA in healthy donors. Method: immunoSEQ multiplex PCR; TCRdb's copy keeps in-frame clones and lacks some. The sample carries about 160,000 clones, more than 60% recorded once. Sequences were obtained from PBMCs. Every receptor here comes from a woman in her 30s in good health and CMV-seronegative. Both conserved end residues are part of each CDR3. D genes are given only for firm matches. Clone size is stated in some rows and not others, as once, few, many or a class when expanded.

j_call clone_size v_call d_call cdr3_aa
TRBJ1-2 . TRBV7-3 . CASSPTGNYGYTF
TRBJ1-5 . TRBV6-1 TRBD1 CASSASTGVNQPQHF
. . TRBV7-9 . CASSSGNYEQYF
TRBJ2-5 few TRBV7-3 TRBD2 CASSAGTSRLGTQYF
TRBJ1-1 few TRBV7-9 . CASSPTGNTEAFF
TRBJ2-3 . TRBV28 . CAVRRDNTDTQYF
TRBJ1-2 . TRBV27 . CASSPDSLPRGYTF
TRBJ1-6 . TRBV5-1 TRBD1 CASSAQGFPPLHF
TRBJ1-4 . TRBV5-1 . CASSAGTTTNEKLFF
TRBJ2-1 . TRBV5-4 . CASTHDRNNEQFF
TRBJ2-5 . TRBV27 TRBD2 CASSLAGGGRETQYF
TRBJ2-7 . TRBV6-5 TRBD2 CASSYSNRGAYEQYF
TRBJ2-2 . TRBV5-1 TRBD1 CASSLGPGGTGELFF
TRBJ2-7 . TRBV5-5 TRBD1 CASGGTGANYEQYF
TRBJ2-5 . TRBV6-1 TRBD2 CASSEAPSGGFPETQYF
TRBJ2-5 once TRBV11-3 TRBD1 CASSSIIGQGKKETQYF
TRBJ1-1 few TRBV11-3 TRBD1 CASSFHPPLGTGKKTEAFF
TRBJ1-6 . TRBV5-4 . CASSFDRNNSPLHF
TRBJ2-7 . TRBV29-1 . CSVVAPKGPWGSYEQYF
TRBJ1-5 . TRBV7-9 TRBD1 CASSLGAPSWGQLDQPQHF
TRBJ2-1 . TRBV18 TRBD2 CASSARGGAGNEQFF
TRBJ2-7 . TRBV11-2 TRBD1 CASSTGGSEQYF
TRBJ1-5 once TRBV6-5 . CASSYGGGLGNQPQHF
TRBJ1-4 . TRBV11-2 . CASKPLTLEKLFF
TRBJ1-4 . TRBV7-6 TRBD1 CASSFRDRGPRVEKLFF
TRBJ2-7 . TRBV20-1 . CSAAGNYEQYF
TRBJ1-2 . TRBV29-1 . CSVVDNRNYGYTF
TRBJ1-2 . TRBV5-1 TRBD1 CASSLFVGQGSNGYTF
TRBJ1-1 . TRBV18 . CASSGQNTEAFF
TRBJ2-1 few TRBV2 . CAGGQTNYNEQFF
TRBJ2-1 . TRBV4-1 TRBD1 CASSPLIGRDSNEQFF
TRBJ1-2 . TRBV6-5 . CASSPARLPNGYTF
TRBJ1-1 . TRBV7-2 . CASRLASTENTEAFF
TRBJ2-5 . TRBV7-9 . CASSLSWSGKETQYF
TRBJ2-2 . TRBV14 . CASSQEAGVVGWTGELFF
TRBJ2-2 . TRBV27 TRBD1 CASSRQGANTGELFF
TRBJ2-5 . TRBV29-1 TRBD2 CSAVSGGAMETQYF
TRBJ2-2 . TRBV27 . CASSLSMAGGGVFF
TRBJ1-3 . TRBV10-3 . CAIREASGNTIYF
TRBJ2-7 . TRBV11-2 . CASSSVTGTYEQYF
TRBJ1-4 . TRBV5-1 TRBD1 CASSLTGGLLNEKLFF
TRBJ2-2 . TRBV9 TRBD2 CASSVGTSTSYTGELFF
TRBJ1-3 . TRBV6-4 TRBD1 CASSDSRPGGNPSGNTIYF
TRBJ1-3 . TRBV6-1 . CASSETGNTIYF
TRBJ2-3 . TRBV15 . CATRKDRNTDTQYF
TRBJ2-7 . TRBV6-1 . CASRRDTAGVEQYF
TRBJ1-2 once TRBV6-6 TRBD1 CASRETGGHGYTF
TRBJ1-2 . TRBV9 TRBD1 CASSVVGGRGGTTF
TRBJ2-1 . TRBV2 . CASSGYGTLGNEQFF
TRBJ1-5 . TRBV28 . CASSSHRRNSNQPQHF
. . TRBV30 TRBD1 CASRPSSGTAYYEQYF
TRBJ1-3 . TRBV15 TRBD1 CATSPDRASGNTIYF
TRBJ1-2 . TRBV5-4 . CASSPGGAHYGYTF
TRBJ2-1 . TRBV6-6 . CASSPRDEQFF